Each of the 3 T cell receptor beta chains below was sequenced from the same sample in a study of post-analysis software for immune sequencing data. The study's findings and limits: There were five TRBV segments more frequent in patients than controls, and TRBV5-6, TRBV5-1 and TRBV20-1 were among them.

The antigens of these receptors remain unknown. Each TCR beta cDNA library carried unique molecular identifiers. TCRdb analysed the PCR reads with MiXCR anew, one entry per CDR3 protein. The profile shows hundreds of thousands of distinct CDR3 sequences, 25% to 30% of them singletons. Sequenced input: blood. All receptors derive from a girl aged 10-17 years with multiple sclerosis.

Only a few counts were recorded for this clonotype. This rearrangement joins TRBV28 to TRBJ1-2; D ambiguous. V was trimmed by 6 bases and J by 6 bases, leaving 8 bases between them. The CDR3 consists of 11 residues. Germline V gives CDR1 MDHEN, CDR2 SYDVKM. For the CDR3, the DNA is TGTGCCAGCAGCGAACGGCATGGCTACACCTTC. This gives the protein CASSERHGYTF.

The V gene is TRBV5-5, the J gene TRBJ1-5; no clear D gene. V was pared by 1 base and J by 4 bases, with 6 bases between. Germline CDR1 SGHKS, CDR2 YYEKEE (reference sequence). This CDR3 region has 13 residues. The DNA of the CDR3 is TGTGCCAGCAGCTTGAGGCAGAATCAGCCCCAGCATTTT. Its protein is CASSLRQNQPQHF.

This clonotype was counted a single time. The V and J genes are TRBV7-2 and TRBJ2-5; TRBD2 agrees at 12 bases. The last part of the DNA fits TRBJ2-7 better; the J call may be wrong. Germline V gene data show CDR1 as SGHTA and CDR2 as FQGNSA. CDR3 length equals 16 residues. CDR3 region: CASSLGASGGADEQYF. CDR3 nucleotides: TGTGCCAGCAGCTTAGGGGCTAGCGGGGGGGCAGACGAGCAGTACTTC.